This TCR beta chain was captured in a study of cytomegalovirus exposure and HLA in healthy donors. This clone was picked up a small number of times. The germline gives CDR1 SNHLY, CDR2 FYNNEI. The CDR3 is made up of 14 amino acids. J was trimmed by 6 bases and V by 5 bases; bases with no gene match: 5. PCR involved 60 Vbeta and 13 Jbeta primers. Some clones are missing from TCRdb's copy, which holds only in-frame ones; the method was immunoSEQ multiplex PCR. The sample includes about 100,000 clones, 79% of them seen just once. The TCR sequence derives from a woman aged 40 to 50 in good health and CMV-seronegative. Material for sequencing was PBMCs. The rearrangement joins TRBV2 to TRBJ1-4, with TRBD1 matching 8 bases. Here the CDR3 reads CASSLDRGDEKLFF. The CDR3 bases are TGTGCCAGCAGTCTAGACAGGGGTGATGAAAAACTGTTTTTT.